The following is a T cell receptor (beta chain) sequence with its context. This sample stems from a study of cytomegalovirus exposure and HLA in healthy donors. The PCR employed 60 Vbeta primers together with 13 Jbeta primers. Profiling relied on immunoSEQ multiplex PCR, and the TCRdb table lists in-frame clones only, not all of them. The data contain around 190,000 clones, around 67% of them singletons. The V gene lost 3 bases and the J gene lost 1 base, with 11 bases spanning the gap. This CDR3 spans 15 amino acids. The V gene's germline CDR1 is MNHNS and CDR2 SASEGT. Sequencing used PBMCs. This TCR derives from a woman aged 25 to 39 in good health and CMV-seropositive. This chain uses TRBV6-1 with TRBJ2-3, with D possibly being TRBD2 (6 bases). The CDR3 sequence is CASSEEGGGTDTQYF. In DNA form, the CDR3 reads TGTGCCAGCAGTGAGGAGGGAGGTGGCACAGATACGCAGTATTTT.